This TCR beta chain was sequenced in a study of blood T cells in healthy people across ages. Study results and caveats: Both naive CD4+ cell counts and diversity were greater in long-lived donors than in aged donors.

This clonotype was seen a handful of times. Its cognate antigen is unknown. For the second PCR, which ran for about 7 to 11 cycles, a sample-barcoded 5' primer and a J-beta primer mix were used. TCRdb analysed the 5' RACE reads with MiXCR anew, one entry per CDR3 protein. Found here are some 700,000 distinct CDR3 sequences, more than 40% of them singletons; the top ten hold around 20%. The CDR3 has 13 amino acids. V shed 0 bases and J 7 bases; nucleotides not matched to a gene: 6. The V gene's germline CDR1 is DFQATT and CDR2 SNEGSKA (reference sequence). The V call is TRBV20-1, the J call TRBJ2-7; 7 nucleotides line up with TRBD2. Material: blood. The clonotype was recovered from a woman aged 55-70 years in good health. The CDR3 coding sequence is TGCAGTGCTAGAGACCCAACTAGCGCTGAGCAGTACTTC. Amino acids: CSARDPTSAEQYF.